This T cell receptor beta chain was recorded in a study of shared clonotypes between healthy human individuals (TCRdb year 2020). Regarding the research as a whole: The cohort included three men and a couple of women between 18 and 49 years of age. To estimate repertoire size and how much clonotype sharing occurs between individuals, the study deeply sequenced the blood TCR repertoires of roughly 5 healthy adults. To increase sequencing depth and limit assay-specific biases, TCR repertoire library preparation and sequencing were carried out by different laboratories using diverse techniques. Leukapheresis yielded between about 0.94 and 10 billion PBMCs per donor.

What the study reported, not specific to this receptor: Because the study included only a small number of donors, the genetic and exposure-history diversity represented was limited. Pairwise subsampling led to the expectation that sequencing depth would affect the degree of clonotype sharing among donors. Sampling was limited to blood, and TCR repertoires in tissue likely differ from TCR repertoires in blood.

In the case of this clone: Its binding antigen is unknown. Base-call qualities are not available, and no considerably larger clone is one nucleotide away.

Healthy HIV-negative adults with no recently reported acute infections or vaccinations were included as donors. Only Caucasian adults living in Nashville, Tennessee, USA were represented among the donors. In the unsorted samples, some 94 million PBMCs were counted, and genomic DNA was extracted using the QIAamp DNA Blood Mini kit. Blood was obtained by leukapheresis, after which PBMCs were separated by Ficoll-Histopaque density gradient centrifugation and cryopreserved in liquid nitrogen vapor phase. TCR CDR3 regions were amplified from genomic DNA by multiplex PCR using the deep immunoSEQ assay. Extracted genomic DNA from each cell subset was distributed evenly across all wells of several immunoSEQ 96-well plates, and each plate was treated as a replicate. Each replicate PCR for unsorted PBMC received roughly 300 ng genomic DNA, equal to about 30,000 T cell genomes. Genomic DNA from unsorted PBMC was sequenced over ten immunoSEQ deep assay plates. Purified libraries were quantified with a Qubit 3.0 fluorometer, sized on a Bioanalyzer 2100, and re-quantified with the KAPA Library Quantification kit. Every immunoSEQ 96-well plate was sequenced on a separate single-read 150-cycle Illumina NextSeq 550 flow cell. The published analysis was carried out like this. Because the immunoSEQ output held only junctional sequences and lacked quality scores, the filtering could not match the filtering applied to full-length reads. Sequences were annotated with PyIR, a Python wrapper for IgBLAST v1.9, and V/J genes and CDR3 were assigned using IMGT germline references. Reads with weak V/J assignments (E-value above 1e-6), missing CDR3, stop codons, out-of-frame junctions, or ambiguous translated residues were removed. V3J clonotypes were defined as sequences sharing an identical inferred V gene, J gene, and CDR3 amino acid sequence. Percentage overlap between repertoires was computed as shared unique clonotypes divided by the size of the smaller repertoire. RTK rarefaction, the Chao1 estimator, and Recon v2.1 estimates of unobserved clonotypes were used to assess repertoire richness. Entries here come from immuneACCESS through TCRdb and include only in-frame sequences with V and J called. Some clones fail to appear in such tables; in the studies checked, an unresolved V gene covers under half of the shortfall, and the cause of the remainder is unknown. V, J and clone size are taken as reported in that table, and D and trimming were inferred from the DNA itself. This sample lists some 470,000 clones; 75% to 85% were detected once. Under 15% of the sample lies in the top ten.

Cut back by 4 bases and 4 bases, the V and J ends lie 10 bases apart. The germline V gene yields SGHVS for CDR1 and FQNEAQ for CDR2. From its cysteine to its phenylalanine, the CDR3 spans 13 amino acids. Just the 39-base CDR3 DNA is kept, in frame starting at base 1. The rearranged segments are TRBV7-8 and TRBJ1-1, with the D gene not confidently named. The TCR was taken from a woman aged 40 to 50 in good health. Some clones in this sample may be carry-over from other donors' samples. The sequencing input was PBMCs. The nucleotides are TGTGCCAGCAGCTCGCCCTACAGCACTGAAGCTTTCTTT. The resulting protein is CASSSPYSTEAFF.